This is a list of T cell receptor beta chains from one sample in a study of blood T cell repertoires in COVID-19. Sequencing was performed with immunoSEQ multiplex PCR; in TCRdb, only in-frame clones are kept and a portion is missing. Here the sample spans a few hundred thousand clones, 70% to 90% being singletons. Input material: peripheral blood. Every receptor here comes from a man aged 55 to 69 who had recovered from COVID-19. CDR3s include the opening cysteine and the closing phenylalanine or tryptophan. Fields, in order: D gene, clone size, J gene, V gene, CDR3 DNA, CDR3 protein. A D gene is named only where the DNA matches it firmly. Not all rows give a size; the values are once, few, many and, for expanded clones, a class.

NA once TRBJ2-5 TRBV24-1 TGTGCCACCAGTGTTTCTTCCCCCCAAGCGACCCAGTACTTC CATSVSSPQATQYF
NA NA TRBJ2-1 TRBV5-1 TGCGCCAGCAGCTTGGGGTGGGGAGCGGGCCTCTACAATGAGCAGTTCTTC CASSLGWGAGLYNEQFF
NA NA TRBJ1-4 TRBV2 TGTGCCAGCAGTGATTACGGGTTGGCTACTAATGAAAAACTGTTTTTT CASSDYGLATNEKLFF
TRBD1 few TRBJ2-3 TRBV5-4 TGTGCCAGCAGCCAGACAGGGGGCACAGATACGCAGTATTTT CASSQTGGTDTQYF
NA NA TRBJ1-4 TRBV5-4 TGTGCCAGCAGCAGGGGTATATCCCGGGACACTGAAAAACTGTTTTTT CASSRGISRDTEKLFF
TRBD2 NA TRBJ2-1 TRBV28 TGTGCCAGCAGGACCGGGGGGGACAATGAGCAGTTCTTC CASRTGGDNEQFF
NA NA TRBJ2-5 TRBV3-1/TRBV3-2 TGTGCCAGCAGCCAGCGGCTAACCCAGTACTTC CASSQRLTQYF
NA NA TRBJ1-3 TRBV2 TGTGCCAGCAGTGTGACCGGGTTGCTCTCTGGAAACACCATATATTTT CASSVTGLLSGNTIYF
NA NA TRBJ1-6 TRBV28 TGTGCCAGCAGTAGCAATCTACCTGTCTCACCCCTCCACTTT CASSSNLPVSPLHF
TRBD2 NA TRBJ2-1 TRBV7-8 TGTGCCAGCAGCTTAGACGAAGCGGGAAGGTACAATGAGCAGTTCTTC CASSLDEAGRYNEQFF
TRBD2 NA TRBJ2-7 TRBV20-1 TGCAGTGCTAGTCCGGGGCGGGGGGTCTCCTACGAGCAGTACTTC CSASPGRGVSYEQYF
NA NA TRBJ1-2 TRBV9 TGTGCCAGCAGCGCACAGCATATCGGCCTTGGCTACACCTTC CASSAQHIGLGYTF
TRBD2 NA TRBJ2-1 TRBV30 TGTGCCTGGAGGCTAGCGGGGGGGAATGAGCAGTTCTTC CAWRLAGGNEQFF